The clone carrying this T cell receptor (beta chain) was recorded at least ten times. This CDR3 has 18 amino acids. The J segment lost 2 bases and the V segment lost 3 bases, leaving 14 bases of the junction unmatched. In germline, CDR1 is SGHDT, CDR2 YYEEEE. The sample belongs to a study of neurological immune-mediated disorders. Every sequencing run generated over 170 million TCR-beta sequences from 15-18 subjects. TCRdb itself ran the 5' RACE reads through MiXCR, one entry per CDR3 protein. The repertoire holds 75,000 to 95,000 distinct CDR3 sequences, with about 15% as singletons. Sample: PBMCs. This TCR came from a woman in her 40s in good health. This sequence joins TRBV5-6 and TRBJ2-3; TRBD2 matches 8 bases. CDR3 coding DNA: TGTGCCAGCAGCTCGGGGGTCCTTCGCGGGGGGTTCACAGATACGCAGTATTTT. Protein: CASSSGVLRGGFTDTQYF. Full variable domain (remainder filled in from reference TRBV5-6 and TRBJ2-3): DAGVTQSPTHLIKTRGQQVTLRCSPKSGHDTVSWYQQALGQGPQFIFQYYEEEERQRGNFPDRFSGHQFPNYSSELNVNALLLGDSALYLCASSSGVLRGGFTDTQYFGPGTRLTVL.